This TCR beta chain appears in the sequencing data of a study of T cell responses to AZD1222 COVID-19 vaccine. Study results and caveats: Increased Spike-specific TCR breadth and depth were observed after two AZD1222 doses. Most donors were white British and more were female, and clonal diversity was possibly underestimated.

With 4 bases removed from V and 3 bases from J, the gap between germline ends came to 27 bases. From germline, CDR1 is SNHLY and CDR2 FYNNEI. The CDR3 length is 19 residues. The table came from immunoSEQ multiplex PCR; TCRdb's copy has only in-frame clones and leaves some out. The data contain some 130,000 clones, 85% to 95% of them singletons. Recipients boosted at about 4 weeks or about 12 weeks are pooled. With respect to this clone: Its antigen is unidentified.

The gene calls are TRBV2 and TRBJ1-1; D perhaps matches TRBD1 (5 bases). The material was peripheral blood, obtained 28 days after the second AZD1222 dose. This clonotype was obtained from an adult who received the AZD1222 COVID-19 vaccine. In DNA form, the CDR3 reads TGTGCCAGCAGTGGCAGCTGGGGGATGAGCGCCAATGCGGACACTGAAGCTTTCTTT. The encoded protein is CASSGSWGMSANADTEAFF.